This TCR beta chain is from a study of human T cells and chemical hapten exposure. At the level of the study: Investigators sensitized around 2 cm by around 2 cm of upper inner arm skin with 2% DPC. The scalp of each patient received a weekly diphenylcyclopropenone dose for the full roughly 24-week study. Findings and caveats of the study: Once DPC sensitization occurred, TCRs above 1 in 1000 frequency showed no change.

V shed 0 bases, J shed 7 bases, and the junction held 4 bases outside the gene matches. This CDR3 region has 15 residues. Germline V gene sequence: CDR1 LGHNA, CDR2 YSLEER. This clonotype appeared many times. Its antigen is still unknown. A single record per CDR3 protein comes from TCRdb applying MiXCR to the RACE reads. The data hold 330,000 or so distinct CDR3 sequences, with about 6% observed a single time. The sample's time point: patch test 2, 6 weeks after DPC sensitization. Treatment indicated: therapeutic diphenylcyclopropenone sensitization with weekly scalp DPC. Researchers extracted total RNA from unfractionated whole blood.

The material was whole blood, obtained in connection with sensitization to the hapten diphenylcyclopropenone (DPC). The TCR was taken from a woman aged 18-29 years with alopecia areata. Some clones in this sample may be carry-over from other donors' samples. This chain connects TRBV4-3 to TRBJ1-5, with 9 bases matching TRBD1. The CDR3, as DNA: TGCGCCAGCAGCCAAGAGGGGACAGGGAAACAGCCCCAGCATTTT. It specifies CASSQEGTGKQPQHF.